These T cell receptor beta chains were read from a single sample in a study of T cells in Graves' hyperthyroidism and ophthalmopathy. TCRdb reanalysed the multiplex PCR reads using MiXCR and keeps one entry per CDR3 protein. Of about 480,000 distinct CDR3 sequences in the sample, about 15% were seen once. The specimen sequenced was blood. The receptors originated from a woman between 18 and 29 years old with Graves' hyperthyroidism. Each CDR3 is given with its conserved first and last residue. D genes are given only for firm matches. The size field is filled for only some rows; it gives once, few, many or a size class.

cdr3_aa cdr3_nt clone_size j_call d_call v_call
CSVEEDAARSSYNEQFF TGCAGCGTTGAAGAGGATGCGGCTAGGAGCTCCTACAATGAGCAGTTCTTC few TRBJ2-1 . TRBV29-1
CATSRDPGGTTGYTF TGTGCCACCAGCAGAGACCCGGGGGGGACTACTGGCTACACCTTC many TRBJ1-2 . TRBV15
CASRPTSGRAGGETQYF TGTGCCAGCAGGCCGACTAGCGGGAGGGCCGGGGGTGAGACCCAGTACTTC . TRBJ2-5 TRBD2 TRBV3-1
CAISPEAGNQPQHF TGTGCCATCAGCCCGGAAGCTGGCAATCAGCCCCAGCATTTT . TRBJ1-5 . TRBV10-3
CASIGPPEGKGWTEAFF TGTGCCAGCATCGGCCCGCCAGAGGGGAAAGGTTGGACTGAAGCTTTCTTT . TRBJ1-1 . TRBV9
CAWKGQGSPYEQYF TGTGCCTGGAAGGGACAGGGTAGCCCCTACGAGCAGTACTTC many TRBJ2-7 TRBD1 TRBV30
CATSDFSLDWAGLQETQYF TGTGCCACCAGTGATTTTTCCCTGGACTGGGCAGGACTCCAAGAGACCCAGTACTTC . TRBJ2-5 . TRBV24-1
CASSPIGGTGLSSYNEQFF TGTGCCAGCAGCCCTATCGGGGGGACAGGGTTAAGCTCCTACAATGAGCAGTTCTTC many TRBJ2-1 TRBD1 TRBV7-2
CASSLTFLAGGRDTQYF TGTGCCAGCAGCTTAACGTTCCTAGCGGGAGGAAGAGATACGCAGTATTTT few TRBJ2-3 TRBD2 TRBV7-3
CASSFKDEQFF TGTGCCAGCAGTTTTAAGGATGAGCAGTTCTTC . TRBJ2-1 . TRBV12-3/TRBV12-4
CASSLRRGLNGELFF TGTGCCAGCAGTTTGCGTCGCGGACTAAACGGGGAGCTGTTTTTT many TRBJ2-2 . TRBV12-3/TRBV12-4
CSSRQANGELFF TGCAGCTCCAGACAGGCCAACGGGGAGCTGTTTTTT many TRBJ2-2 . TRBV29-1
CASATNSGNTIYF TGTGCCAGCGCCACGAACTCTGGAAACACCATATATTTT few TRBJ1-3 . TRBV18
CSAFWANEQFF TGCAGTGCTTTTTGGGCCAATGAGCAGTTCTTC . TRBJ2-1 . TRBV20-1
CASSDGEQPSGNTIYF TGTGCCAGCAGCGACGGGGAACAGCCTTCCGGAAACACCATATATTTT few TRBJ1-3 . TRBV9
CASSLSEGRKAFF TGTGCCAGCAGTTTATCAGAGGGACGGAAAGCTTTCTTT . TRBJ1-1 . TRBV27
CASTMGTGDTSPLHF TGTGCCAGCACCATGGGGACAGGGGATACTTCACCCCTCCACTTT many TRBJ1-6 TRBD1 TRBV12-3/TRBV12-4
CSAAGQGANTIYF TGCAGTGCTGCGGGCCAGGGCGCAAACACCATATATTTT few TRBJ1-3 . TRBV20-1
CASSSSGRTDTQYF TGTGCCAGCAGCTCTAGCGGGAGGACAGATACGCAGTATTTT many TRBJ2-3 TRBD2 TRBV7-2
CASKDGGGSPYNEQFF TGCGCCAGCAAGGACGGGGGCGGGAGCCCCTACAATGAGCAGTTCTTC many TRBJ2-1 . TRBV5-1
CASSTGLFFQYF TGTGCCAGCAGCACGGGGCTTTTCTTTCAGTACTTC few TRBJ2-4 . TRBV12-3/TRBV12-4
CSVGRGLAYEQYF TGCAGCGTTGGAAGGGGATTAGCCTACGAGCAGTACTTC . TRBJ2-7 . TRBV29-1
CAISGGSGFGNNEQFF TGTGCCATCAGTGGGGGCAGCGGGTTCGGGAACAATGAGCAGTTCTTC . TRBJ2-1 . TRBV10-3
CAWNRQGVGLNTEAFF TGTGCCTGGAATCGTCAGGGGGTGGGTTTGAACACTGAAGCTTTCTTT . TRBJ1-1 TRBD1 TRBV30
CASSFGEDTQYF TGTGCCAGCAGCTTCGGAGAAGATACGCAGTATTTT few TRBJ2-3 . TRBV5-6
CASSLVWFRGRTGSHNEQFF TGTGCCAGCAGCTTAGTTTGGTTCAGGGGGCGAACCGGGAGCCACAATGAGCAGTTCTTC many TRBJ2-1 TRBD1 TRBV7-8
CASSDTGGGTRLGNEQFF TGTGCCAGCAGCGACACGGGGGGGGGGACTAGGTTAGGCAATGAGCAGTTCTTC . TRBJ2-1 TRBD2 TRBV2
CASSLGRIIGGTLTDTQYF TGTGCCAGCAGCTTAGGTCGGATAATAGGCGGGACCCTCACAGATACGCAGTATTTT many TRBJ2-3 . TRBV13
CASSLYGGGATEAFF TGTGCCAGCAGTTTATACGGGGGAGGAGCCACTGAAGCTTTCTTT many TRBJ1-1 . TRBV27
CASSAWTAGGPQHF TGCGCCAGCAGCGCCTGGACCGCCGGGGGGCCCCAGCATTTT . TRBJ1-5 . TRBV4-1
CASSLVGSVNTEAFF TGCGCCAGCAGCTTGGTGGGCAGCGTGAACACTGAAGCTTTCTTT many TRBJ1-1 . TRBV5-1
CAGSPGGNSPLHF TGTGCCGGATCCCCGGGGGGGAATTCACCCCTCCACTTT few TRBJ1-6 . TRBV30
CASRPRGTGNYEQYF TGTGCCAGCAGACCCCGGGGGACAGGGAACTACGAGCAGTACTTC many TRBJ2-7 TRBD1 TRBV28
CASSLRQGYQETQYF TGTGCCAGCAGCTTACGACAGGGGTACCAAGAGACCCAGTACTTC few TRBJ2-5 TRBD1 TRBV7-9
CASSEYRGLAEAFF TGTGCCAGCAGTGAGTACCGGGGGCTGGCCGAAGCTTTCTTT . TRBJ1-1 . TRBV25-1
CASSPPGSGNTIYF TGTGCCAGCAGCCCCCCGGGGTCCGGAAACACCATATATTTT . TRBJ1-3 . TRBV7-9
CASSLVSGSRRNTGELFF TGCGCCAGCAGCTTGGTTTCGGGATCGCGCCGTAACACCGGGGAGCTGTTTTTT . TRBJ2-2 . TRBV5-1
CASSRLPSVSYEQYF TGTGCCAGCAGTCGGCTCCCTAGCGTCTCCTACGAGCAGTACTTC few TRBJ2-7 . TRBV6-1
CASSLGGGLQNEQFF TGTGCCAGCAGCTTAGGGGGTGGTCTACAGAATGAGCAGTTCTTC . TRBJ2-1 . TRBV11-2
CASSLVPIGRGTGELFF TGTGCCAGCAGCTTAGTCCCCATCGGGAGGGGAACCGGGGAGCTGTTTTTT many TRBJ2-2 TRBD2 TRBV11-3
CSANGQGLSQPQHF TGCAGTGCCAACGGACAGGGTTTGAGTCAGCCCCAGCATTTT many TRBJ1-5 TRBD1 TRBV20-1
CASSDVWSSYNEQFF TGTGCCAGCAGTGATGTCTGGAGCTCATACAATGAGCAGTTCTTC many TRBJ2-1 . TRBV6-1
CASSKPGQGDEQFF TGTGCCAGCAGTAAGCCGGGACAGGGAGATGAGCAGTTCTTC many TRBJ2-1 TRBD1 TRBV12-3/TRBV12-4
CASSTIPAQGNTEAFF TGTGCCAGTAGTACCATACCAGCACAGGGTAACACTGAAGCTTTCTTT many TRBJ1-1 . TRBV19
CASSYSGRTDTQYF TGTGCCAGCAGTTATAGCGGGCGCACAGATACGCAGTATTTT . TRBJ2-3 TRBD2 TRBV12-3/TRBV12-4
CATSDPHLNTEAFF TGTGCCACCAGCGACCCTCATTTGAACACTGAAGCTTTCTTT many TRBJ1-1 . TRBV15
CASSYSTGINYGYTF TGTGCCAGCAGCTACTCGACAGGTATCAACTATGGCTACACCTTC many TRBJ1-2 . TRBV5-5
CSVERGAEAFF TGCAGCGTGGAGAGGGGGGCTGAAGCTTTCTTT many TRBJ1-1 . TRBV29-1
CASSLGDSPDTQYF TGTGCCAGCAGTTTGGGAGACAGTCCAGATACGCAGTATTTT . TRBJ2-3 . TRBV28
CASSTEPGQTYEQYF TGTGCCAGCAGCACAGAGCCGGGACAGACTTACGAGCAGTACTTC many TRBJ2-7 TRBD1 TRBV6-1
CASSAMGLSGTDTQYF TGTGCCAGCAGCGCTATGGGACTATCTGGCACAGATACGCAGTATTTT many TRBJ2-3 TRBD2 TRBV7-3
CASSLSQGVTDTQYF TGTGCCAGCAGCCTATCCCAGGGGGTCACAGATACGCAGTATTTT . TRBJ2-3 TRBD1 TRBV5-5
CASSLTERGPEDKYGYTF TGTGCCAGCAGCTTAACTGAGAGGGGGCCTGAAGATAAATATGGCTACACCTTC many TRBJ1-2 TRBD1 TRBV7-9
CASSQGVIEEAPLHF TGCGCCAGCAGCCAGGGGGTCATCGAGGAGGCACCCCTCCACTTT many TRBJ1-6 . TRBV4-1